The clone carrying this T cell receptor beta chain was counted ten times or more. The data were taken from a study of low-dose radiotherapy and immunotherapy resistance in tumors. In the study overall: The study delivered 0.5 Gy per fraction every 2 weeks to Cohort 1, totaling 6.5 Gy. In Cohort 2, 1 Gy per fraction was delivered every two weeks, for a total of 13 Gy over 26 weeks. Ipilimumab 1 mg/kg every six weeks, together with nivolumab 240 mg every two weeks, was given intravenously to patients.

The time point is: after trial treatment. The treatment here: LDRT plus nivolumab, ipilimumab, low-dose cyclophosphamide and aspirin (RACIN trial). TRAV- and TRBV-specific primers, spanning alpha and beta chains, primed first-strand cDNA. With a constant-region primer and a V-primer adapter, TCRs were subjected to 20 to 25 PCR cycles of amplification. TCRdb independently ran MiXCR on the reads; one entry per CDR3 protein. Of approximately 45,000 distinct CDR3 sequences in the sample, less than 30% were seen once. Per the germline V gene, CDR1 is SGHRS and CDR2 is YFSETQ. Trimming stripped 1 base from V and 2 bases from J, with 14 bases between. The CDR3 is 16 residues long.

The sequence came from a male donor with prostate cancer. The rearrangement links TRBV5-1 to TRBJ2-3; the D gene is possibly TRBD1 (6 bases). The source material was PBMCs, sampled after low-dose radiotherapy plus immunotherapy. Written as DNA, the CDR3 is TGCGCCAGCAGCTTGAACGCACAGGGCCTCACAGATACGCAGTATTTT. Encoded protein: CASSLNAQGLTDTQYF.